This T cell receptor (beta chain) was recorded in a study of memory CD4+ T cells and cytomegalovirus serostatus. About the study: Of the healthy Belgian adults, 8 to 10 were CMV seropositive and 24 seronegative.

CDR3 length equals 14 residues. V was trimmed by 6 bases and J by 1 base, leaving 12 bases between them. CDR1 and CDR2 from the germline V gene are MDHEN and SYDVKM. Profiled with immunoSEQ multiplex PCR; TCRdb holds only in-frame clones, not every one. This table holds 70,000 to 95,000 clones, approximately 84% found once. Single viable CD3+CD4+CD8-CD45RO+ cells were sorted as the memory CD4+ T cells. This rearrangement joins TRBV28 to TRBJ2-5; possibly TRBD2 for D (6 bases). Input material: memory CD4+ T cells from blood. This TCR came from an adult in good health and CMV-seronegative. For the CDR3, the DNA is TGTGCCAGCAGACTAGCTTATGGCCAAGAGACCCAGTACTTC. It is translated as CASRLAYGQETQYF.